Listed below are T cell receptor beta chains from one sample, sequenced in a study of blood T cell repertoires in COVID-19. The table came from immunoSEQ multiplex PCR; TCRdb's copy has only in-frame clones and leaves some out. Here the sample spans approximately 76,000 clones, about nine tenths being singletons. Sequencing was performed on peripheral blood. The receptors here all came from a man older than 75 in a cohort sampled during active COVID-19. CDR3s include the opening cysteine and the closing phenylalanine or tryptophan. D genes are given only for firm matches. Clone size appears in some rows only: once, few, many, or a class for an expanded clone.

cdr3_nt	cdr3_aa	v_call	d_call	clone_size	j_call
TGCAGCGTTGCGTCGGGACAGAACTATGGCTACACCTTC	CSVASGQNYGYTF	TRBV29-1	TRBD1	.	TRBJ1-2
TGTGCCACTCGATCCGACAGGGTAGCAGATACGCAGTATTTT	CATRSDRVADTQYF	TRBV24-1	TRBD1	.	TRBJ2-3
TGCGCCAGCAGCTGGGGGACTCACGTCCAAGAGACCCAGTACTTC	CASSWGTHVQETQYF	TRBV5-1	.	.	TRBJ2-5
TGTGCCAGCAGTTTAGGGTTACTCCACGAGCAGTACTTC	CASSLGLLHEQYF	TRBV12-3/TRBV12-4	.	.	TRBJ2-7
TGTGCCAGCGGGAACAGGGGGGTCAATCAGCCCCAGCATTTT	CASGNRGVNQPQHF	TRBV2	TRBD1	.	TRBJ1-5
TGTGCCAGCCAATCCAGGGGCAATCAGCCCCAGCATTTT	CASQSRGNQPQHF	TRBV6-4	.	.	TRBJ1-5
TGTGCCAGCAGCGTCGGGGGGGCATGGGGCGTATACGAGCAGTACTTC	CASSVGGAWGVYEQYF	TRBV5-4	TRBD2	.	TRBJ2-7
TGTGCCAGCAGCCACGCGGGTCTGAACACTGAAGCTTTCTTT	CASSHAGLNTEAFF	TRBV6-6	.	once	TRBJ1-1
TGTGCCACCAGTGATTCTCGCCAAGAGACCCAGTACTTC	CATSDSRQETQYF	TRBV24-1	.	few	TRBJ2-5
TGTGCCAGCAGCCAAGATCCGGGCAGGGACTACGAGCAGTACTTC	CASSQDPGRDYEQYF	TRBV4-2	.	.	TRBJ2-7
TGCGCCAGCAGCCTGGGCCCAAATGAAAAACTGTTTTTT	CASSLGPNEKLFF	TRBV4-3	.	few	TRBJ1-4
TGTGCCTGGTGGACAAGGCCGGGTGAAAAACTGTTTTTT	CAWWTRPGEKLFF	TRBV30	.	once	TRBJ1-4
TGTGCCAGCAGTTACTTAGGGACAGGGTACTATGGCTACACCTTC	CASSYLGTGYYGYTF	TRBV6-2/TRBV6-3	TRBD1	.	TRBJ1-2
TGTGCCAGCAGGGGGGGACAGACGGAAAAACTGTTTTTT	CASRGGQTEKLFF	TRBV5-4	TRBD1	once	TRBJ1-4
TGTGCCAGCAGCTGGGCTGACTACGAGCAGTACTTC	CASSWADYEQYF	TRBV7-9	.	.	TRBJ2-7
TGTGCCACCAGCGTTCGCTTGAGCGAAAAACTGTTTTTT	CATSVRLSEKLFF	TRBV15	.	.	TRBJ1-4
TGTGCCAGCAGCTTAGGGGGGCTTAGAGGGAATGAGCAGTTCTTC	CASSLGGLRGNEQFF	TRBV11-3	.	.	TRBJ2-1
TGCAGCGTTGAGGCTGACACAGATACGCAGTATTTT	CSVEADTDTQYF	TRBV29-1	.	.	TRBJ2-3
TGTGCCAGCAGACCCACTGCGGGACAGCCCCAGCATTTT	CASRPTAGQPQHF	TRBV6-5	.	many	TRBJ1-5
TGTGCCAGCAGTTACCCTCCGGGAGAGCGGGGGAGAGGGTCCTACGAGCAGTACTTC	CASSYPPGERGRGSYEQYF	TRBV6-2/TRBV6-3	TRBD2	.	TRBJ2-7
TGCACCAGCAGCCAAGATAGGAGAGCGAAGACCCAGTACTTC	CTSSQDRRAKTQYF	TRBV1	.	few	TRBJ2-5
TGTGCCAGCAGCTTACAGGGCCTGAACACTGAAGCTTTCTTT	CASSLQGLNTEAFF	TRBV7-6	.	.	TRBJ1-1
TGTGCCAGCAGTTCCGAGTTGTGGAGCAAGCTTGAGGCTTTCTTT	CASSSELWSKLEAFF	TRBV6-2/TRBV6-3	.	.	TRBJ1-1
TGTGCCAGCAGCCCGGACATTAGAAGGGTTCAGCCCCAGCATTTT	CASSPDIRRVQPQHF	TRBV5-7	.	.	TRBJ1-5
TGTGCCAGCAGCTTAGCCCAGGGGTCACCCCTCCACTTT	CASSLAQGSPLHF	TRBV7-2	.	.	TRBJ1-6
TGTGCCAGCAGCTTAGGCGACTTCTCTGGGGCCAACGTCCTGACTTTC	CASSLGDFSGANVLTF	TRBV7-9	.	.	TRBJ2-6
TGTGCCAGCAGCCGGCCAGGGGGCGAAGAGACCCAGTACTTC	CASSRPGGEETQYF	TRBV9	TRBD1	.	TRBJ2-5
TGTGCCAGCAGTTTACTGAGGCTTCGGGAAAAACTGTTTTTT	CASSLLRLREKLFF	TRBV28	.	.	TRBJ1-4
TGCAGCCTCAACTATGGCTACACCTTC	CSLNYGYTF	TRBV29-1	.	few	TRBJ1-2
TGTGCCAGTAGTCAGCAGGGGCATGGCAATCAGCCCCAGCATTTT	CASSQQGHGNQPQHF	TRBV19	.	.	TRBJ1-5
TGCGCCAGCAGCTTGGATTTCGCCCAGTACTTC	CASSLDFAQYF	TRBV5-1	.	once	TRBJ2-5
TGTGCCAGCAGTTACACAGGGGGCATAGACAATGAGCAGTTCTTC	CASSYTGGIDNEQFF	TRBV6-5	TRBD1	.	TRBJ2-1
TGTGCCAGCAGTCCCCGAGGTTCTCTGGAGACCCAGTACTTC	CASSPRGSLETQYF	TRBV6-5	.	.	TRBJ2-5
TGTGCCAGCAGCTTAGAATCGGCACCGGGAGGGTCACCCCTCCACTTT	CASSLESAPGGSPLHF	TRBV7-2	.	.	TRBJ1-6
TGCGCCAGCAGCCTACAGGGCTCTGGAAACACCATATATTTT	CASSLQGSGNTIYF	TRBV5-1	.	.	TRBJ1-3
TGCAGCGTTGAAGATGATCAGGGGAAACTGTTTTTT	CSVEDDQGKLFF	TRBV29-1	.	.	TRBJ1-4
TGTGCCAGCAGCGTAATCCCGGGGGCAGATACGCAGTATTTT	CASSVIPGADTQYF	TRBV9	.	once	TRBJ2-3
TGCGCCAGCAGCCAACCTGGACAGGGGGTGTCTGGGGCCAACGTCCTGACTTTC	CASSQPGQGVSGANVLTF	TRBV4-1	TRBD1	.	TRBJ2-6
TGTGCCAGCAGCACGACTAGCGGGGGGAACAATGAGCAGTTCTTC	CASSTTSGGNNEQFF	TRBV25-1	TRBD2	.	TRBJ2-1
TGTGCCAGCATTCCGGGACAGGTCTATGGCTACACCTTC	CASIPGQVYGYTF	TRBV12-3/TRBV12-4	TRBD1	.	TRBJ1-2
TGTGCCACCAGCAGAGATTTAACAGATACGCAGTATTTT	CATSRDLTDTQYF	TRBV15	.	.	TRBJ2-3
TGTGCCAGCAGTTCCAGGGCGAGGGGGCTAACCTACAATGAGCAGTTCTTC	CASSSRARGLTYNEQFF	TRBV7-8	TRBD1	.	TRBJ2-1
TGTGCCAGCAGCTTAGCGCTGGGACAGGGCCTTTCTGGAAACACCATATATTTT	CASSLALGQGLSGNTIYF	TRBV7-8	TRBD1	.	TRBJ1-3